A selection of T cell receptor beta chains follows, all from one sample in a study of cytomegalovirus exposure and HLA in healthy donors. Using immunoSEQ multiplex PCR, the repertoire was profiled, and TCRdb retains in-frame clones only, with some absent. The profile shows some 120,000 clones, under 85% of them singletons. The sample taken for sequencing was PBMCs. These receptors all come from a man aged 25 to 45 in good health and CMV-seropositive. Both conserved end residues are part of each CDR3. A D gene is named only where the DNA matches it firmly. Expanded clones get a size class; other rows say once, few or many, or leave the size out.

NA	TRBV5-1	TRBJ2-3	few	TGCGCCAGCAGCTTGTTTCAGGGAGATACGCAGTATTTT	CASSLFQGDTQYF
TRBD2	TRBV27	TRBJ2-1	NA	TGTGCCAGCAGTTCGACTAGCGGGGGGGCCAATGAGCAGTTCTTC	CASSSTSGGANEQFF
TRBD1	TRBV18	TRBJ1-1	once	TGTGCCAGCTCGGCGGGACAGCGGGACACTGAAGCTTTCTTT	CASSAGQRDTEAFF
NA	TRBV20-1	TRBJ2-5	NA	TGCAGTGCAGAAAACTTGGAGACCCAGTACTTC	CSAENLETQYF
TRBD1	TRBV30	TRBJ1-6	NA	TGTGGCCTGGGTCCCGGGACAGGGGGGTTTCTTTATAATTCACCCCTCCACTTT	CGLGPGTGGFLYNSPLHF
NA	TRBV19	TRBJ1-5	NA	TGTGCCAGTAAAGGGGCAGGGGCACACCAGCCCCAGCATTTT	CASKGAGAHQPQHF
NA	TRBV7-9	TRBJ2-2	NA	TGTGCCAGCAGCTTAGCGTCGGACACCGGGGAGCTGTTTTTT	CASSLASDTGELFF
NA	TRBV2	TRBJ2-7	NA	TGTGCCAGCAGACGCCGGCCCGGAGCCTACGAGCAGTACTTC	CASRRRPGAYEQYF
NA	TRBV2	TRBJ2-7	NA	TGTGCCAGCAGTGAACGGACAGTCGACGAGCAGTACTTC	CASSERTVDEQYF
TRBD1	TRBV6-4	TRBJ1-5	few	TGTGCCAGCAGTGAAGCGAATGACAGGGTTCTTTCGACCCAGCATTTT	CASSEANDRVLSTQHF
NA	TRBV18	TRBJ2-3	few	TGTGCCAGCTCACAGGGGGAAACAGATACGCAGTATTTT	CASSQGETDTQYF
NA	TRBV29-1	TRBJ1-1	few	TGCAGCGTGGGGAACAGGTTCGAAGCTTTCTTT	CSVGNRFEAFF
TRBD1	TRBV7-9	TRBJ1-2	NA	TGTTCCAGCAGCTTAGGACAGGGGTTCTATGGCTACACCTTC	CSSSLGQGFYGYTF
TRBD1	TRBV28	TRBJ2-5	NA	TGTGCCAGCAGTTCCGGAAGGACAGGGGCCCACCAAGAGACCCAGTACTTC	CASSSGRTGAHQETQYF
NA	TRBV5-4	TRBJ2-3	NA	TGTGCCAGCAGCACAGGACAGACCACAGATACGCAGTATTTT	CASSTGQTTDTQYF
NA	TRBV6-1	TRBJ1-1	NA	TGTGCCAGCAGTAACAAACGGGTCACTGAAGCTTTCTTT	CASSNKRVTEAFF